This TCR beta chain is drawn from a study of blood T cell repertoires in COVID-19. Study in general: Material from acute and convalescent COVID-19 was sourced from the United States, Italy and Spain. Sources were T cells, B-cell-depleted T cells, or PBMCs; the material itself was cDNA or gDNA.

Repertoires were generated with immunoSEQ multiplex PCR, while TCRdb's copy carries only in-frame clones and drops some. The sample lists roughly 53,000 clones, approximately 84% seen once, with 28% in the top ten. Germline V CDR1 and CDR2: MGHRA, YSYEKL. This CDR3 spans 19 amino acids. After removal of 4 bases from V and 0 bases from J, the junction contained 10 bases not matched to a gene. J is TRBJ2-2 and V is TRBV4-1; 11 positions agree with TRBD2. The sequence came from a human donor in a cohort sampled during active COVID-19. Specimen: peripheral blood. CDR3 in DNA: TGCGCCAGCAGCCGGCAATTTACTAGCGGGGGAGCGAACACCGGGGAGCTGTTTTTT. Translated: CASSRQFTSGGANTGELFF.